This T cell receptor (beta chain) was retrieved from a study of long-term antiretroviral therapy in people with HIV. The V end was cut by 2 bases, the J end by 3 bases, with 1 base between. The CDR3 consists of 11 residues. CDR1 and CDR2 (germline): SGHKS, YYEKEE (reference sequence). All donors provided no fewer than one pre-ART and no fewer than two post-ART PBMC samples. Researchers ran immunoSEQ v3.0 at survey level. The protocol was immunoSEQ multiplex PCR, while the TCRdb copy is restricted to in-frame clones and leaves out a portion. The sample shows about 23,000 clones, 81% of them seen only once.

The chain joins TRBV5-5 to TRBJ2-3; D unclear. This TCR was recovered from a man in his thirties or forties with HIV. The source was unsorted PBMCs, collected 1.5 years after starting antiretroviral therapy. The CDR3 protein is CASSFTDTQYF. The CDR3 DNA reads TGTGCCAGCAGCTTTACAGATACGCAGTATTTT.